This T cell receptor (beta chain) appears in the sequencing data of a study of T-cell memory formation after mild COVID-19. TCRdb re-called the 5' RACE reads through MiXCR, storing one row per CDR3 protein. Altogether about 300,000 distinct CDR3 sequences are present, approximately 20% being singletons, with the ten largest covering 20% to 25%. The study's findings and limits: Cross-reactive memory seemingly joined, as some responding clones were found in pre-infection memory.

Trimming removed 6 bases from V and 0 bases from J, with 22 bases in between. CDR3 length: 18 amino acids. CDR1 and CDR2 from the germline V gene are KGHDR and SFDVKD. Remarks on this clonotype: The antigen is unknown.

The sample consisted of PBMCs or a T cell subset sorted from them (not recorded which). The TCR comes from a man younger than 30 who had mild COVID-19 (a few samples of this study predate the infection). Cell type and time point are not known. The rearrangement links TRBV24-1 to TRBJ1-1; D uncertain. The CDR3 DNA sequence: TGTGCCACCAGTCGGAGGACCGGGCTGGATATCATGAACACTGAAGCTTTCTTT. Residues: CATSRRTGLDIMNTEAFF.